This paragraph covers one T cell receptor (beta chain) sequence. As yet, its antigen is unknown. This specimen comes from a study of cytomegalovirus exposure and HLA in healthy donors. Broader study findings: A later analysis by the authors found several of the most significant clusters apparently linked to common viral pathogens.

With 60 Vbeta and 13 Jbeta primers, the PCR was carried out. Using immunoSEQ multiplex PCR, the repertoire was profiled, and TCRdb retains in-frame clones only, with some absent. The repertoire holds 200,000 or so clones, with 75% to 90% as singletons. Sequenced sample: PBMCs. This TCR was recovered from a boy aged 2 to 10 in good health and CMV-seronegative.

The CDR3 region has the DNA TGTGCAAGTCGCTTAGTGCCGCGGGCGCTAAACACCATATATTTT. Amino acids: CASRLVPRALNTIYF. V usage is TRBV12-2 and J usage is TRBJ1-3. TRBV12-2 is classified as a pseudogene. The CDR3 contains 15 residues.